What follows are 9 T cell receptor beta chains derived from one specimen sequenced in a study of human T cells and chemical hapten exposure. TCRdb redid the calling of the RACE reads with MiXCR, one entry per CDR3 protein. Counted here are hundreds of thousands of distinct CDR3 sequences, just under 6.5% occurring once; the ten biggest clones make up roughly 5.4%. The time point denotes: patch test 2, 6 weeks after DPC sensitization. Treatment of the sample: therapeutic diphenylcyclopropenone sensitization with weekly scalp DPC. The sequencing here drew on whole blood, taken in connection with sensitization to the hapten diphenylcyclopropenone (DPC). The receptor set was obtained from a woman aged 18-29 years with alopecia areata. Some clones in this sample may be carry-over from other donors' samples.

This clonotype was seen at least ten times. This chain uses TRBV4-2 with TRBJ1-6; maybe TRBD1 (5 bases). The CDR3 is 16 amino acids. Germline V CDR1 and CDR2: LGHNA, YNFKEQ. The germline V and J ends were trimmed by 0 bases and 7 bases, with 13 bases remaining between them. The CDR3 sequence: CASSQDPSGGNSPLHF. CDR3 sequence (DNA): TGTGCCAGCAGCCAAGATCCCTCCGGGGGGAATTCACCCCTCCACTTT.

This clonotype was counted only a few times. The CDR3 coding sequence is TGTGCCACCAGAGGCCTGGGGACAGGGGGGATTAAGGACAATGAGCAGTTCTTC. The encoded protein is CATRGLGTGGIKDNEQFF. The genes are TRBV24-1 and TRBJ2-1, with 11 bases aligning to TRBD1. Germline CDR1 is KGHDR and CDR2 is SFDVKD. CDR3 length: 18 amino acids. V shed 7 bases, J shed 5 bases, and the junction held 15 bases outside the gene matches.

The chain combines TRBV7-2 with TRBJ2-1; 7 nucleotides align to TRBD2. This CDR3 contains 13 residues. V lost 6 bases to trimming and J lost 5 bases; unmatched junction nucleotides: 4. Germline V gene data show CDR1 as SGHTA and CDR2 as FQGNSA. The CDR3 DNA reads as TGTGCCAGCAGGTACGGGGGGAACAATGAGCAGTTCTTC. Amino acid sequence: CASRYGGNNEQFF.

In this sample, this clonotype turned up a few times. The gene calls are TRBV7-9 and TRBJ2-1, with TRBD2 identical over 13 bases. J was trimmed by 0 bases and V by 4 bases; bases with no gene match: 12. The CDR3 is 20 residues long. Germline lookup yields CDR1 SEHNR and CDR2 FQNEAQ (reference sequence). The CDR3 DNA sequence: TGTGCCAGCAGCTCCTGGACTAGCGGGGGCCAATCGAGCTCCTACAATGAGCAGTTCTTC. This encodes CASSSWTSGGQSSSYNEQFF.

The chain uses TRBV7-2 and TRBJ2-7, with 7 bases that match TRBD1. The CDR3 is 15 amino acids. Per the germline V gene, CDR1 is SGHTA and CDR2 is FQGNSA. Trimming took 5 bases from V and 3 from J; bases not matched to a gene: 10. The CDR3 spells CASSLGTVPDYEQYF. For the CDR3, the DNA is TGTGCCAGCAGCCTGGGGACAGTACCCGACTACGAGCAGTACTTC.

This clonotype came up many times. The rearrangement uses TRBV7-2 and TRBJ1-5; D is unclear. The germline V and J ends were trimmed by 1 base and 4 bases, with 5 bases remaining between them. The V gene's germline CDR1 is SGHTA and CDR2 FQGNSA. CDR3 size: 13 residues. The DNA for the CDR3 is TGTGCCAGCAGCTTAGGGCCTAATCAGCCCCAGCATTTT. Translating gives CASSLGPNQPQHF. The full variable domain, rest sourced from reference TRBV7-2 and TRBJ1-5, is GAGVSQSPSNKVTEKGKDVELRCDPISGHTALYWYRQSLGQGLEFLIYFQGNSAPDKSGLPSDRFSAERTGGSVSTLTIQRTQQEDSAVYLCASSLGPNQPQHFGDGTRLSIL.

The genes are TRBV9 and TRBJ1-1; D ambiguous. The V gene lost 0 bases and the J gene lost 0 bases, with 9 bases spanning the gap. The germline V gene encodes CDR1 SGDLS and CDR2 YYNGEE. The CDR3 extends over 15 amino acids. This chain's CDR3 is CASSVGGTLNTEAFF. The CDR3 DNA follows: TGTGCCAGCAGCGTAGGAGGCACCTTGAACACTGAAGCTTTCTTT.

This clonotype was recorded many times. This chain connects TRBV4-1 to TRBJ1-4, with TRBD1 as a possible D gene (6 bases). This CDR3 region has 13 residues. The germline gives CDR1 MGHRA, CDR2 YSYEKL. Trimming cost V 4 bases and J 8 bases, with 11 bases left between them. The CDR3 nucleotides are TGCGCCAGCAGCCCGACAGGCGCAGAAAAACTGTTTTTT. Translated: CASSPTGAEKLFF.

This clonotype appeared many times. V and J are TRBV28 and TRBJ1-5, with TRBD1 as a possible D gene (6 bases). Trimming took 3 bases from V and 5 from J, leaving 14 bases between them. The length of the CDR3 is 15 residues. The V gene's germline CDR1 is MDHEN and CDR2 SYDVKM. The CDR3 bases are TGTGCCAGCAGTTTTTATGAGGGACATGATCAGCCCCAGCATTTT. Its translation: CASSFYEGHDQPQHF.